This T cell receptor (beta chain) was sequenced in a study of control samples from healthy donors and cancer patients. Clones were sequenced by immunoSEQ multiplex PCR, and TCRdb holds only the in-frame ones, with some missing. The table records some 140,000 clones, around 85% of them present only once. The CDR3 contains 14 residues. The V end was cut by 3 bases, the J end by 1 base, with 10 bases between. Germline V gene lookup returns CDR1 MNHNS and CDR2 SASEGT. This clonotype originated in a woman in her 30s in good health. The rearrangement links TRBV6-1 to TRBJ2-7; maybe TRBD1 (5 bases). Source material: blood. The CDR3 nucleotides read TGTGCCAGCAGTGATCAGGGCCTTTCCTACGAGCAGTACTTC. This translates into CASSDQGLSYEQYF.